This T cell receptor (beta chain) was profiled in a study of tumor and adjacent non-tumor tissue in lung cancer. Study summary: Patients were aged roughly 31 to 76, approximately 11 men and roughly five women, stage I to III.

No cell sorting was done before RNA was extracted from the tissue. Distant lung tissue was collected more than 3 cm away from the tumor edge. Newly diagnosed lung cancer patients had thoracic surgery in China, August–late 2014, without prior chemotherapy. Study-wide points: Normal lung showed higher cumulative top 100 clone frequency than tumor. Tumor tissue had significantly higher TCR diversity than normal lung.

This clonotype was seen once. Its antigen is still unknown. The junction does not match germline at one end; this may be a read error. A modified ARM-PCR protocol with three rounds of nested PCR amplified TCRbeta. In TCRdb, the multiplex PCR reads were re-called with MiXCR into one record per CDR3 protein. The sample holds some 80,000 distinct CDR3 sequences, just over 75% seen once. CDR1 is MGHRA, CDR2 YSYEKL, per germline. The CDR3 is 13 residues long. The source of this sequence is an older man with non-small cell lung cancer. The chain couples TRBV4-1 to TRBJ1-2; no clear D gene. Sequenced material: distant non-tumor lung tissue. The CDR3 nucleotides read TGCGCCAGGAGCCAATCATATATCTATGGCTACACCTTC. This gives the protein CARSQSYIYGYTF.